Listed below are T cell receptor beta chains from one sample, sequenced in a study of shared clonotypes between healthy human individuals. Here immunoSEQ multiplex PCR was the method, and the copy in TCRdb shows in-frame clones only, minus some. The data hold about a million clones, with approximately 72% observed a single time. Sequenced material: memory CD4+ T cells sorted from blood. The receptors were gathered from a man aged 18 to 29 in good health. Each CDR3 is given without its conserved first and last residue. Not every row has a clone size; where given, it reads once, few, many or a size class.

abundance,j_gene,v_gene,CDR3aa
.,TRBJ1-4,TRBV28,ASSQSGTGAEKLF
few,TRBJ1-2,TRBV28,ASSPANYGYT
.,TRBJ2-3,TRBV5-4,ASSLSASTDTQY
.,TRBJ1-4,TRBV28,ASSTQGGNEKLF
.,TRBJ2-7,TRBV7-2,ASSPEPGSYEQY
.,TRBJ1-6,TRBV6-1,ASSALRGGYNSPLH
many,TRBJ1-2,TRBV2,ASSPRGNYGYT
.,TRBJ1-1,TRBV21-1,ASSKAPSRTGETEAF
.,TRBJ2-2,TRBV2,ASEIAGGTGELF
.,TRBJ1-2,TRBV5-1,ASSFRQGSNYGYT
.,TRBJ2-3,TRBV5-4,ASSSRTGPHTDTQY
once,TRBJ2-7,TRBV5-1,ASKQDPSGDYEQY
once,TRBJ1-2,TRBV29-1,SAGAVYGYT
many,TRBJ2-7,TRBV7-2,ASSITFEQY
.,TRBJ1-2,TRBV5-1,ASSLVSGNGYT